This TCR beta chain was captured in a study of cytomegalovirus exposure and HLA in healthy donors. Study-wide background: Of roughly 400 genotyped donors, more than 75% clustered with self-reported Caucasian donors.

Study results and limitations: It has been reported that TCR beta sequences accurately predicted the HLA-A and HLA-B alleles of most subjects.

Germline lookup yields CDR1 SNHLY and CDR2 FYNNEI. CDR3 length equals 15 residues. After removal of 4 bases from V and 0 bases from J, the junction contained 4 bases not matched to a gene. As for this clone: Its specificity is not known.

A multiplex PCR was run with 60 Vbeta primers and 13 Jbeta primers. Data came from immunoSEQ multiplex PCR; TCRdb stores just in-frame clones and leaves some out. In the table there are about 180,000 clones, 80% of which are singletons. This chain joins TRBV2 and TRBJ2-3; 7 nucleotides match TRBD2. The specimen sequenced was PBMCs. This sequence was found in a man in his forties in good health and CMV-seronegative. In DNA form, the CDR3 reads TGTGCCAGCAGTGCCAAACTAGCGAGCACAGATACGCAGTATTTT. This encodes CASSAKLASTDTQYF.